What follows are 29 T cell receptor beta chains derived from one specimen sequenced in a study of PD-1 blockade in classical Hodgkin lymphoma. Described time point: cycle 4 day 1 (C4D1), after 6 weeks of nivolumab. All patients experienced relapse after autologous stem cell transplantation, and brentuximab vedotin exposure was variable. Clones were sequenced by immunoSEQ multiplex PCR, and TCRdb holds only the in-frame ones, with some missing. This table holds some 21,000 clones, around 85% found once. The sample was peripheral blood mononuclear cells (PBMCs), taken before the fourth cycle of nivolumab. All receptors derive from a human donor with classical Hodgkin lymphoma.

V and J are TRBV27 and TRBJ2-7; maybe TRBD2 (5 bases). The V end lost 3 bases, the J end lost 6 bases, and 12 bases lay between the germline ends. The CDR3 is made up of 13 amino acids. Germline lookup yields CDR1 MNHEY and CDR2 SMNVEV (reference sequence). CDR3 loop: CASSFEGSGEQYF. CDR3 nucleotides: TGTGCCAGCAGTTTCGAGGGTTCTGGCGAGCAGTACTTC.

The chain combines TRBV27 with TRBJ2-1; 11 bases are a match to TRBD2. The J segment lost 7 bases and the V segment lost 6 bases, leaving 11 bases of the junction unmatched. The CDR3 runs 16 residues. From germline, CDR1 is MNHEY and CDR2 SMNVEV (reference sequence). Written as DNA, the CDR3 is TGTGCCAGCAGGAATAGCGGGAGGGCCGCCTCGAATGAGCAGTTCTTC. This gives the protein CASRNSGRAASNEQFF.

The genes are TRBV27 and TRBJ2-5; 12 positions match TRBD1. The J call may be mistaken, given a closer DNA end match to TRBJ2-7. The CDR3 has 14 amino acids. The germline V gene encodes CDR1 MNHEY and CDR2 SMNVEV (reference sequence). In DNA form, the CDR3 reads TGTGCCAGCAGGGGACAGGGGGCTAACTACGAGCAGTACTTC. This translates into CASRGQGANYEQYF.

The J gene is TRBJ2-2, the V gene TRBV5-1, with D possibly matching TRBD1 (5 bases). The CDR3 is 15 amino acids. CDR1 is SGHRS, CDR2 YFSETQ, per germline. Between the trimmed V and J ends, which lost 2 bases and 0 bases, there was a span of 8 bases. The CDR3 coding sequence is TGCGCCAGCAGCTTACGACAGCCGAACACCGGGGAGCTGTTTTTT. Encoded protein: CASSLRQPNTGELFF. Combining the CDR3 with reference TRBV5-1 and TRBJ2-2 gives the whole variable domain KAGVTQTPRYLIKTRGQQVTLSCSPISGHRSVSWYQQTPGQGLQFLFEYFSETQRNKGNFPGRFSGRQFSNSRSEMNVSTLELGDSALYLCASSLRQPNTGELFFGEGSRLTVL.

This clone has just one count. The rearrangement uses TRBV10-3 and TRBJ1-3; D not certain. CDR1 and CDR2 (germline): ENHRY, SYGVKD. CDR3 length equals 13 residues. Deletions cut 3 bases from V and 7 bases from J, with 10 bases between. The CDR3 sequence: CAISEGIENTIYF. DNA for the CDR3: TGTGCCATCAGTGAAGGGATTGAGAACACCATATATTTT.

The chain links TRBV20-1 to TRBJ1-1; no clear D gene. Germline lookup yields CDR1 DFQATT and CDR2 SNEGSKA (reference sequence). The CDR3 extends over 11 amino acids. Trimming stripped 3 bases from V and 10 bases from J, with 12 bases between. In nucleotides, the CDR3 is TGCAGTGCTAGGGGCGGACGAGGAGCTTTCTTT. Translated, it gives CSARGGRGAFF.

This clone was counted a single time. This rearrangement joins TRBV5-6 to TRBJ2-7; no definite D call. Germline V lookup: CDR1 SGHDT, CDR2 YYEEEE. The CDR3 totals 12 residues. The V end was cut by 2 bases, the J end by 4 bases, with 7 bases between. The CDR3: CASSFGGYEQYF. The CDR3 bases are TGTGCCAGCAGCTTCGGTGGGTACGAGCAGTACTTC.

J is TRBJ1-5 and V is TRBV4-3; 8 nucleotides match TRBD1. CDR3 length: 16 amino acids. V gave up 0 bases and J gave up 3 bases; unmatched junction bases: 4. Looked up from germline, CDR1 is LGHNA and CDR2 is YSLEER. The CDR3 is CASSQDGQGDNQPQHF. The DNA of the CDR3 is TGCGCCAGCAGCCAAGATGGACAGGGCGACAATCAGCCCCAGCATTTT.

The chain has TRBV19 and TRBJ1-5; D call uncertain. V was trimmed by 5 bases and J by 2 bases, leaving 13 bases between them. The CDR3 runs 15 residues. Germline-derived CDR1 and CDR2 are LNHDA and SQIVND (reference sequence). The CDR3 DNA is TGTGCCAGTAGTCTACTGCGGGCCCGCAATCAGCCCCAGCATTTT. Amino acids: CASSLLRARNQPQHF.

As regards this clone: Other DNA sequences from this sample encode an identical CDR3 as well. The gene calls are TRBV5-1 and TRBJ2-3; 11 bases fit TRBD2. V was pared by 3 bases and J by 2 bases, with 2 bases of the junction left unmatched. Germline V gene data show CDR1 as SGHRS and CDR2 as YFSETQ. The CDR3 is 15 amino acids. The CDR3 reads CASSWTSGSTDTQYF. CDR3 sequence (DNA): TGCGCCAGCAGCTGGACTAGCGGGTCCACAGATACGCAGTATTTT.

This clone has just a few counts. The chain employs TRBV2 and TRBJ1-5; D is uncertain. The V gene's germline CDR1 is SNHLY and CDR2 FYNNEI. V gave up 3 bases and J gave up 7 bases, with 13 bases separating them. There are 14 residues in the CDR3. CDR3 loop: CASSETTSEQPQHF. CDR3 in DNA: TGTGCCAGCAGTGAGACGACATCCGAACAGCCCCAGCATTTT.

The chain joins TRBV16 to TRBJ1-2, with D unclear. V was pared by 0 bases and J by 8 bases, with 10 bases between. The germline gives CDR1 KGHSY, CDR2 FQNENV. The CDR3 loop spans 13 amino acids. DNA of the CDR3: TGTGCCAGCAGCCAATCGATGGCAGTCGGCTACACCTTC. Protein sequence: CASSQSMAVGYTF.

The chain couples TRBV7-9 to TRBJ2-1, with no clear D. The CDR3 is 10 amino acids. V lost 5 bases, J lost 16 bases, and 12 bases lay in between. Per germline, CDR1 SEHNR and CDR2 FQNEAQ (reference sequence). Here the CDR3 reads CASSNERRFF. The CDR3 DNA reads as TGTGCCAGCAGCAACGAGCGACGCTTCTTC.

The rearrangement links TRBV7-9 to TRBJ2-7, with 11 bases identical to TRBD2. CDR3 length: 15 amino acids. The ends lost 10 bases at V and 3 bases at J; junction bases unmatched: 11. Germline V gene lookup returns CDR1 SEHNR and CDR2 FQNEAQ (reference sequence). CDR3: CATTEGTSGFYEQYF. The CDR3 DNA follows: TGTGCCACCACCGAGGGGACTAGCGGATTCTACGAGCAGTACTTC.

A single count supports this clone. The chain carries TRBV11-2 and TRBJ2-3; TRBD2 matches 11 bases. Trimming cost V 4 bases and J 5 bases; bases outside gene matches: 8. This CDR3 comprises 16 residues. Germline V lookup: CDR1 SGHAT, CDR2 FQNNGV. The CDR3 protein is CASSSPRLAGLDTQYF. The CDR3 region has the DNA TGTGCCAGCAGCTCACCCCGACTAGCGGGGCTAGATACGCAGTATTTT.

This chain connects TRBV7-3 to TRBJ2-3; 8 nucleotides line up with TRBD1. This CDR3 is 16 amino acids long. V dropped 2 bases and J dropped 5; count of bases not matched to a gene: 9. CDR1 SGHTA and CDR2 FQGTGA come from the germline V gene. CDR3 in amino acids: CASSLLPTGDVDTQYF. DNA of the CDR3: TGTGCCAGCAGCTTACTCCCGACAGGGGACGTAGATACGCAGTATTTT.

The rearrangement links TRBV19 to TRBJ1-1, with 9 nucleotides matching TRBD1. CDR3 size: 14 residues. Trimming took 5 bases from V and 5 from J; bases not matched to a gene: 6. Germline values: CDR1 LNHDA, CDR2 SQIVND (reference sequence). CDR3 sequence (DNA): TGTGCCAGTAGTCTTACAGGGGGCCGAACTGAAGCTTTCTTT. Amino acid sequence: CASSLTGGRTEAFF.

The chain combines TRBV9 with TRBJ2-3; D is undetermined. Germline V CDR1 and CDR2: SGDLS, YYNGEE. This CDR3 comprises 16 residues. The V gene lost 1 base and the J gene lost 3 bases, with 15 bases spanning the gap. In nucleotides, the CDR3 is TGTGCCAGCAGCGTAACAAGCGCGCAATTAACAGATACGCAGTATTTT. This encodes CASSVTSAQLTDTQYF.

The CDR3 DNA sequence: TGTGCCAGCAGCCCGGACAGGGAGAACATTCAGTACTTC. Translating gives CASSPDRENIQYF. This chain connects TRBV7-9 to TRBJ2-4, with 8 nucleotides matching TRBD1. Trimming removed 5 bases from V and 7 bases from J; junction bases left unmatched: 4. Germline V lookup: CDR1 SEHNR, CDR2 FQNEAQ (reference sequence). The CDR3 runs to 13 residues.

The V and J genes are TRBV7-6 and TRBJ1-2; D is ambiguous. The CDR3 extends over 14 amino acids. Germline assignment: CDR1 SGHVS and CDR2 FNYEAQ. V was clipped by 5 bases and J by 8 bases, with 18 bases between them. The CDR3 DNA sequence: TGTGCCAGCAGCCCCCGGCCCCCCCTGGGAGGCTACACCTTC. Translating it yields CASSPRPPLGGYTF.

The chain has TRBV18 and TRBJ1-2; D remains ambiguous. This CDR3 is 13 amino acids long. Trimming took 6 bases from V and 1 from J, leaving 9 bases between them. CDR1 and CDR2 from the germline V gene are KGHSH and LQKENI. The CDR3 is CASSPEDNYGYTF. The CDR3 coding sequence is TGTGCCAGCTCCCCGGAAGATAACTATGGCTACACCTTC.

This clone was counted between two and nine times. The rearrangement links TRBV4-1 to TRBJ1-3; the D gene is possibly TRBD1 (5 bases). Per germline, CDR1 MGHRA and CDR2 YSYEKL. Trimming removed 0 bases from V and 0 bases from J, with 6 bases in between. This CDR3 spans 15 amino acids. Here the CDR3 reads CASSQDDSSGNTIYF. The CDR3 DNA sequence: TGCGCCAGCAGCCAAGATGACAGCTCTGGAAACACCATATATTTT.

The gene calls are TRBV9 and TRBJ2-5; 10 nucleotides align to TRBD2. CDR1 and CDR2 (germline): SGDLS, YYNGEE. CDR3 length equals 15 residues. The V segment lost 4 bases and the J segment 0 bases; nucleotides outside the gene matches: 3. Written as DNA, the CDR3 is TGTGCCAGCAGCTCTAGCGGGGGAAACCAAGAGACCCAGTACTTC. This translates into CASSSSGGNQETQYF.

CDR3 DNA: TGTGCCAGCAGTTACTCTGGGGGGCCCATGAACGAGCAGTACTTC. Translation: CASSYSGGPMNEQYF. The chain combines TRBV6-5 with TRBJ2-7; tentatively, D is TRBD1 or TRBD2 (6 bases each). This CDR3 comprises 15 residues. The germline gives CDR1 MNHEY, CDR2 SVGAGI. The V gene lost 0 bases and the J gene lost 5 bases, with 14 bases spanning the gap.

Concerning this clone itself: An end of the junction differs from the germline gene, which may be a read error. The chain joins TRBV7-7 to TRBJ2-3, with 9 bases aligning to TRBD2. Germline V CDR1 and CDR2: SSHAT, FNYEAQ (reference sequence). The length of the CDR3 is 15 residues. The CDR3 reads CASSLGLAGQDTQYF. The CDR3 DNA sequence: TGTGCTAGCAGCTTAGGTCTAGCGGGACAAGATACGCAGTATTTT.

V and J are TRBV2 and TRBJ2-1; 10 nucleotides agree with TRBD2. V was pared by 4 bases and J by 3 bases, with 6 bases of the junction left unmatched. This CDR3 is built from 16 residues. Germline CDR1 and CDR2: SNHLY and FYNNEI. CDR3 residues: CASSAQAGGFYNEQFF. DNA for the CDR3: TGTGCCAGCAGTGCACAAGCGGGAGGGTTCTACAATGAGCAGTTCTTC.

The chain has TRBV30 and TRBJ1-3, with 10 bases lining up with TRBD1. The ends lost 1 base at V and 0 bases at J; junction bases unmatched: 3. This CDR3 comprises 16 residues. Germline CDR1 and CDR2: GTSNPN and SVGIG (reference sequence). The CDR3 sequence is CAWSGDRGSSGNTIYF. The CDR3 nucleotides read TGTGCCTGGAGTGGGGACAGGGGAAGCTCTGGAAACACCATATATTTT.

This clone has a single count. The V and J genes are TRBV19 and TRBJ2-1; TRBD2 aligns across 9 bases. The V and J ends lost 5 bases and 3 bases, in that order; junction bases with no gene match: 8. Per the germline V gene, CDR1 is LNHDA and CDR2 is SQIVND (reference sequence). This CDR3 contains 16 residues. CDR3 in amino acids: CASSGSGGRDYNEQFF. CDR3 bases: TGTGCCAGTAGTGGTAGTGGCGGGAGGGACTACAATGAGCAGTTCTTC.

This chain connects TRBV7-9 to TRBJ2-7, with TRBD1 identical over 8 bases. This CDR3 has 13 amino acids. The V segment lost 4 bases and the J segment 6 bases; nucleotides outside the gene matches: 5. The germline CDR1 and CDR2 sequences are SEHNR and FQNEAQ (reference sequence). As DNA, the CDR3 is TGTGCCAGCAGCTCGGACAGGGATCGCGAGCAGTACTTC. This codes for CASSSDRDREQYF.